A selection of T cell receptor beta chains follows, all from one sample in a study of metastatic and nonmetastatic thyroid tumors. TCRdb re-analyzed the PCR reads using MiXCR. The sample carries over 50,000 clones, less than 30% recorded once. Material: blood. The source is a female donor with papillary thyroid cancer or a benign thyroid nodule (not recorded which). Some clones in this sample may be carry-over from other donors' samples. Each CDR3 is given with its conserved first and last residue. D genes are given only for firm matches. Only part of the rows carry a size: once, few, many, or a class if the clone is expanded.

clone size: NA; J gene: TRBJ2-3; V gene: TRBV11-2; D gene: TRBD1; CDR3 protein: CASSSGTGWLDTQYF; CDR3 DNA: TGTGCCAGCAGCTCCGGGACAGGGTGGCTAGATACGCAGTATTTT
clone size: few; J gene: TRBJ1-2; V gene: TRBV12-3/TRBV12-4; D gene: NA; CDR3 protein: CASKRGDYGYTF; CDR3 DNA: TGTGCCAGCAAACGGGGCGACTATGGCTACACCTTC
clone size: NA; J gene: TRBJ2-2; V gene: TRBV30; D gene: TRBD1; CDR3 protein: CAWSKQGTGELFF; CDR3 DNA: TGTGCCTGGAGTAAACAGGGGACCGGGGAGCTGTTTTTT
clone size: NA; J gene: TRBJ2-6; V gene: TRBV6-1; D gene: NA; CDR3 protein: CASSSYRVSGANVLTF; CDR3 DNA: TGTGCCAGCAGTTCGTACAGGGTTTCAGGGGCCAACGTCTTGACTTTC
clone size: many; J gene: TRBJ2-7; V gene: TRBV9; D gene: NA; CDR3 protein: CASSITPRSQHEQYF; CDR3 DNA: TGTGCCAGCAGCATTACCCCCAGGTCGCAACACGAGCAGTACTTC
clone size: few; J gene: TRBJ1-2; V gene: TRBV5-5; D gene: NA; CDR3 protein: CASSLARGANYGYTF; CDR3 DNA: TGTGCCAGCAGCTTGGCCAGGGGAGCTAACTATGGCTACACCTTC
clone size: NA; J gene: TRBJ2-2; V gene: TRBV25-1; D gene: NA; CDR3 protein: CAVRGRDTGELFF; CDR3 DNA: TGTGCCGTCAGGGGGAGGGACACCGGGGAGCTGTTTTTT
clone size: NA; J gene: TRBJ2-7; V gene: TRBV30; D gene: TRBD2; CDR3 protein: CAWGLAGGLYGQYF; CDR3 DNA: TGTGCCTGGGGCCTAGCGGGAGGTCTCTACGGGCAGTACTTC
clone size: few; J gene: TRBJ2-1; V gene: TRBV20-1; D gene: TRBD2; CDR3 protein: CSARAYPGLAAGSEQFF; CDR3 DNA: TGCAGTGCTAGAGCGTACCCGGGACTAGCGGCAGGATCTGAGCAGTTCTTC
clone size: NA; J gene: TRBJ2-2; V gene: TRBV20-1; D gene: TRBD2; CDR3 protein: CSAASGRDAGELFF; CDR3 DNA: TGCAGTGCTGCTAGCGGGAGGGACGCCGGGGAGCTGTTTTTT
clone size: NA; J gene: TRBJ1-6; V gene: TRBV20-1; D gene: NA; CDR3 protein: CSARSGVTLHF; CDR3 DNA: TGCAGTGCTAGATCGGGGGTGACCCTCCACTTT
clone size: NA; J gene: TRBJ2-3; V gene: TRBV7-2; D gene: TRBD2; CDR3 protein: CASSRDYLTDTQYF; CDR3 DNA: TGTGCCAGCAGCCGGGACTACCTCACAGATACGCAGTATTTT
clone size: many; J gene: TRBJ1-6; V gene: TRBV27; D gene: TRBD1; CDR3 protein: CASSPGTVVSPLHF; CDR3 DNA: TGTGCCAGCAGTCCCGGGACAGTTGTTTCACCCCTCCACTTT
clone size: NA; J gene: TRBJ1-5; V gene: TRBV19; D gene: NA; CDR3 protein: CASSPWTANQPQHF; CDR3 DNA: TGTGCCAGTAGTCCGTGGACAGCCAATCAGCCCCAGCATTTT
clone size: once; J gene: TRBJ1-6; V gene: TRBV7-9; D gene: NA; CDR3 protein: CATKEGGSYNSPLHF; CDR3 DNA: TGTGCTACGAAGGAGGGGGGCAGTTATAATTCACCCCTCCACTTT
clone size: NA; J gene: TRBJ2-7; V gene: TRBV5-6; D gene: TRBD1; CDR3 protein: CASSPGTGIHEQYF; CDR3 DNA: TGTGCCAGCAGCCCCGGGACAGGTATCCACGAGCAGTACTTC
clone size: many; J gene: TRBJ1-2; V gene: TRBV5-1; D gene: NA; CDR3 protein: CASSGRSGYTF; CDR3 DNA: TGCGCCAGCAGTGGGAGGTCTGGCTACACCTTC
clone size: many; J gene: TRBJ1-2; V gene: TRBV20-1; D gene: NA; CDR3 protein: CSAPSGKDYGYTF; CDR3 DNA: TGCAGTGCCCCCTCAGGGAAGGACTATGGCTACACCTTC
clone size: NA; J gene: TRBJ2-2; V gene: TRBV5-1; D gene: NA; CDR3 protein: CASSLVGSGELFF; CDR3 DNA: TGCGCCAGCAGCTTGGTCGGGTCCGGGGAGTTGTTTTTT
clone size: few; J gene: TRBJ2-6; V gene: TRBV6-1; D gene: NA; CDR3 protein: CASSGGANVLTF; CDR3 DNA: TGTGCCAGCAGTGGAGGGGCCAACGTCCTGACTTTC
clone size: NA; J gene: TRBJ2-1; V gene: TRBV6-1; D gene: NA; CDR3 protein: CASSTVGNEQFF; CDR3 DNA: TGTGCCAGCAGTACCGTCGGCAATGAGCAGTTCTTC
clone size: few; J gene: TRBJ1-5; V gene: TRBV12-3/TRBV12-4; D gene: NA; CDR3 protein: CASTTFSGVGGFNQPQHF; CDR3 DNA: TGTGCCAGCACCACCTTTTCGGGGGTGGGAGGTTTCAATCAGCCCCAGCATTTT
clone size: NA; J gene: TRBJ2-3; V gene: TRBV19; D gene: TRBD1; CDR3 protein: CASSLVTGGSGGTKYF; CDR3 DNA: TGTGCCAGTAGTCTCGTGACAGGGGGCAGTGGAGGTACAAAGTATTTT
clone size: few; J gene: TRBJ1-1; V gene: TRBV2; D gene: NA; CDR3 protein: CASSPSAGDLNTEAFF; CDR3 DNA: TGTGCCAGCAGCCCCTCAGCGGGGGACCTGAACACTGAAGCTTTCTTT
clone size: few; J gene: TRBJ2-7; V gene: TRBV20-1; D gene: TRBD2; CDR3 protein: CSVWTAAGGQYEQYF; CDR3 DNA: TGCAGTGTGTGGACCGCGGCGGGAGGGCAATACGAGCAGTACTTC
clone size: NA; J gene: TRBJ2-1; V gene: TRBV19; D gene: TRBD2; CDR3 protein: CASSIRTSGYSYNEQFF; CDR3 DNA: TGTGCCAGTAGTATTAGAACTAGCGGATACTCCTACAATGAGCAGTTCTTC
clone size: few; J gene: TRBJ2-7; V gene: TRBV28; D gene: TRBD2; CDR3 protein: CASSATLAGDYYEQYF; CDR3 DNA: TGTGCCAGCTCCGCGACCTTAGCGGGGGATTACTACGAGCAGTACTTC
clone size: NA; J gene: TRBJ2-7; V gene: TRBV6-5; D gene: NA; CDR3 protein: CASSYSPYEQYF; CDR3 DNA: TGTGCCAGCAGTTACTCCCCCTACGAGCAGTACTTC
clone size: many; J gene: TRBJ2-1; V gene: TRBV5-1; D gene: NA; CDR3 protein: CASSPPGDEQSF; CDR3 DNA: TGCGCCAGCAGCCCCCCCGGCGATGAGCAGTCCTTC
clone size: NA; J gene: TRBJ1-1; V gene: TRBV11-2; D gene: NA; CDR3 protein: CASSLGFGWVEAFF; CDR3 DNA: TGTGCCAGCAGCTTAGGTTTTGGGTGGGTGGAAGCTTTCTTT
clone size: few; J gene: TRBJ2-1; V gene: TRBV5-1; D gene: TRBD2; CDR3 protein: CASSYLAGGPRGEQFF; CDR3 DNA: TGCGCCAGCAGCTACCTAGCGGGAGGGCCTAGGGGTGAGCAGTTCTTC
clone size: NA; J gene: TRBJ2-3; V gene: TRBV5-1; D gene: TRBD2; CDR3 protein: CASSLGTSGSTDTQYF; CDR3 DNA: TGCGCCAGCAGCTTGGGGACTAGCGGGAGCACAGATACGCAGTATTTT
clone size: few; J gene: TRBJ1-5; V gene: TRBV19; D gene: NA; CDR3 protein: CASTRDSSNQPQHF; CDR3 DNA: TGTGCCAGTACCCGAGACAGCTCCAATCAGCCCCAGCATTTT
clone size: few; J gene: TRBJ2-5; V gene: TRBV11-2; D gene: TRBD2; CDR3 protein: CASSLGGLAGGPETQYF; CDR3 DNA: TGTGCCAGCAGCTTGGGGGGACTAGCGGGAGGGCCGGAGACCCAGTACTTC